This T cell receptor beta chain was sequenced in a study of OX40 agonist ivuxolimab in advanced cancers. General study findings and limits: On average, CD8+ T cells showed a greater number of expanded clones than CD4+. Partial responders receiving 0.1-3.0 mg/kg showed among the lowest clonal expansion.

A note on this clone: Its antigen is as yet unknown.

Generated by immunoSEQ multiplex PCR, the TCRdb table keeps only in-frame clones and is missing some. The sample includes fewer than 70,000 clones, about 79% of them seen just once. The clonotype originates from an adult with an advanced solid tumor such as melanoma, head and neck, liver or kidney cancer. The source was CD4+ or CD8+ T cells sorted from blood, collected in a trial of the OX40 agonist ivuxolimab.

The CDR3 bases are TGCGCCAGCAGCTTGGCAAAGGGCTACGAGCAGTACTTC. It codes for CASSLAKGYEQYF. V and J are TRBV5-1 and TRBJ2-7; D unclear. Germline V gene data show CDR1 as SGHRS and CDR2 as YFSETQ. V lost 0 bases and J lost 3, with 7 bases in between. The CDR3 length is 13 residues. The variable domain in full, completed from reference TRBV5-1 and TRBJ2-7, reads KAGVTQTPRYLIKTRGQQVTLSCSPISGHRSVSWYQQTPGQGLQFLFEYFSETQRNKGNFPGRFSGRQFSNSRSEMNVSTLELGDSALYLCASSLAKGYEQYFGPGTRLTVT.